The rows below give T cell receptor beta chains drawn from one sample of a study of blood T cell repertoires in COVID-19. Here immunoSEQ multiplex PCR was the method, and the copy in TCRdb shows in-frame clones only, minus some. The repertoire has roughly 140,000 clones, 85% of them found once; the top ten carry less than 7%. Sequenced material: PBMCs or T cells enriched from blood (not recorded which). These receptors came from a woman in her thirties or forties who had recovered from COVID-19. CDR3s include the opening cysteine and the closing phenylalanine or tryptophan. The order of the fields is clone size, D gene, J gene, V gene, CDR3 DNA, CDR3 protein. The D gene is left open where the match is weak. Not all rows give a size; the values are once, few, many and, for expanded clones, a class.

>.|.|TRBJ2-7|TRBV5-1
TGCGCCAGCAGCCTTGAAGGAAAGGGGAAGGAGTACTTC
CASSLEGKGKEYF
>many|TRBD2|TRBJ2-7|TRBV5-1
TGCGCCAGCAGCCCCGGGACTAGCGGAAGTCTCCACGAGCAGTACTTC
CASSPGTSGSLHEQYF
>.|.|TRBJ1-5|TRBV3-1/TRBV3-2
TGTGCCAGCAGCCAAGATAGTGGAGATGGTCAGCCCCAGCATTTT
CASSQDSGDGQPQHF
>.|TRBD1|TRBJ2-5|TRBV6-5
TGTGCCAGCAGTACCCTTGGGACAGGGGTAGAGACCCAGTACTTC
CASSTLGTGVETQYF
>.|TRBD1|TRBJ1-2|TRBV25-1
TGTGCCAGCAGTGCGTGGGGGACAGGGTATGGCTACACCTTC
CASSAWGTGYGYTF
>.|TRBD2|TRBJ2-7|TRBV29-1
TGCAGCATCAGGACTAGCGGGAGCAACGAGCAGTACTTC
CSIRTSGSNEQYF
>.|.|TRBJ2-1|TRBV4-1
TGCGCCAGCAGCCAAGTCCCGGGAAGCTCCTACAATGAGCAGTTCTTC
CASSQVPGSSYNEQFF
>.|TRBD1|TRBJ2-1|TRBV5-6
TGTGCCAGCAGCACCTACAGGGGGATACAAAATGAGCAGTTCTTC
CASSTYRGIQNEQFF
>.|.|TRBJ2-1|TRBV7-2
TGTGCCAGCGGCGGGGCAGGGGGTACTGAGCAGTTCTTC
CASGGAGGTEQFF
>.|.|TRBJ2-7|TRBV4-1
TGCGCCAGCAGCCAAGAAGAGTCCCCGAGCATAGAGCAGTACTTC
CASSQEESPSIEQYF
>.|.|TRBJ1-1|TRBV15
TGTGCCACCAGCAGGCCGTTAGCACTTGAAGCTTTCTTT
CATSRPLALEAFF
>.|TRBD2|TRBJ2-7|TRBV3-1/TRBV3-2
TGTGCCAGCAGCCAAGTAGGGACTAGCCCCGAGCAGTACTTC
CASSQVGTSPEQYF
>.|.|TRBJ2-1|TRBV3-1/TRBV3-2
TGTGCCAGCAGCCCGGACGGGGGAAGGGTTGAGCAGTTCTTC
CASSPDGGRVEQFF
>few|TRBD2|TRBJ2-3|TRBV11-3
TGTGCCAGCAGCCCTGGGCGGCGGGAGCGCTCAACAGATACGCAGTATTTT
CASSPGRRERSTDTQYF
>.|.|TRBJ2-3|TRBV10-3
TGTGCCATCAGCCCCGGAGATACGCAGTATTTT
CAISPGDTQYF
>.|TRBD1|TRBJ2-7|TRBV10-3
TGTGCCACCGGCGGACAGGGGGACTCCTACGAGCAGTACTTC
CATGGQGDSYEQYF
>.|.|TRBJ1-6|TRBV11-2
TGTGCCAGCAGCTTAGAGCCAGGCTATAATTCACCCCTCCACTTT
CASSLEPGYNSPLHF
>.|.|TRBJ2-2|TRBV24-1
TGTGCCACCAGTGATTGGGGGGGGGCTACCCAGCGGGATACCGGGGAGCTGTTTTTT
CATSDWGGATQRDTGELFF
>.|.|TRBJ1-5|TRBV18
TGTGCCAGCTCATCCCGGGACACTCGGGGTAGCAATCAGCCCCAGCATTTT
CASSSRDTRGSNQPQHF
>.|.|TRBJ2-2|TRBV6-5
TGTGCCAGCAGGGGGGGACTGAACACCGGGGAGCTGTTTTTT
CASRGGLNTGELFF
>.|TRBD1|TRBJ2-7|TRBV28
TGTGCCAGCAGTCCCGCCGGGACAGGGTTATACTTC
CASSPAGTGLYF
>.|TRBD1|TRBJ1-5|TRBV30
TGTGCCTGGAGTGGAGGACAGGGGCGAGAAGGCAATCAGCCCCAGCATTTT
CAWSGGQGREGNQPQHF
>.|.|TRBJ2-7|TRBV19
TGTGCCAGCCCGTCCTACGAGCAGTACTTC
CASPSYEQYF
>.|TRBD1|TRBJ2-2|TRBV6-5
TGTGCCAGCAGCGGGACAGGGAACGGGGAGCTGTTTTTT
CASSGTGNGELFF
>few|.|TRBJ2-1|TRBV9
TGTGCCAGCAGCGAGGCCGGGGAACCCTACAATGAGCAGTTCTTC
CASSEAGEPYNEQFF
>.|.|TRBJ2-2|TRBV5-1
TGCGCCAGCAGTCGAGGGTCGAACACCGGGGAGCTGTTTTTT
CASSRGSNTGELFF
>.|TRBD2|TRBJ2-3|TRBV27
TGTGCCAGCACCCAAGCGGGAGGGGCAGATACGCAGTATTTT
CASTQAGGADTQYF
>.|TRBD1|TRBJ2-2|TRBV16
TGTGCCAGCAGCCAACTGAGAGGAGGGACAGGGTCCACCGGGGAGCTGTTTTTT
CASSQLRGGTGSTGELFF
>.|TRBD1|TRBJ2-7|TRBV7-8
TGTGCCAGCAGCCGGGACAGGAACACCTACGAGCAGTACTTC
CASSRDRNTYEQYF
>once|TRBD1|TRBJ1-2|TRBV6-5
TGTGCCAGCAGTTACGAAGAAACGGGACAGCCCTATGGCTACACCTTC
CASSYEETGQPYGYTF
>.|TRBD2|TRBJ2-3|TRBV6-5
TGTGCCAGCAGGGGACTAGCCCTCACAGATACGCAGTATTTT
CASRGLALTDTQYF
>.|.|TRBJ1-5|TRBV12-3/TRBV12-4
TGTGCCAGCCAAAACAGGGAAGCCCAGCCCCAGCATTTT
CASQNREAQPQHF
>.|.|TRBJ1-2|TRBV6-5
TGTGCCAGCAGTTACTCGGCAGAGGGTAACTATGGCTACACCTTC
CASSYSAEGNYGYTF
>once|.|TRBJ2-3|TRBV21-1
TGTGCCAGCAGCAAGCGGACTAGCGGGGGAGGGGGTACGCAGTATTTT
CASSKRTSGGGGTQYF
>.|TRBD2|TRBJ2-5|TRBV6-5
TGTGCCAGCAGCTGGGGACTAGCCCAAGAGACCCAGTACTTC
CASSWGLAQETQYF
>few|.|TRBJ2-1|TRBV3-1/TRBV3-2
TGTGCCAGCAGCCAAAGCGGCAGCTCCTACAATGAGCAGTTCTTC
CASSQSGSSYNEQFF
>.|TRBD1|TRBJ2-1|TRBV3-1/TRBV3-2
TGTGCCAGCAGCCCAGGGGGCCCGGGACATCTCTTACCGGGACCAGCCTACAATGAGCAGTTCTTC
CASSPGGPGHLLPGPAYNEQFF
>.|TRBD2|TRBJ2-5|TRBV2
TGTGCCAGCAGTGAAATCCTAGCGGGGGGGCCGGAGACCCAGTACTTC
CASSEILAGGPETQYF